Listed here are 21 T cell receptor beta chains from one sample, sequenced in a study of blood T cells in healthy people across ages. Using a J-beta primer mix together with a sample-barcoded 5' primer, a second PCR was run for roughly 7 to 11 cycles. TCRdb independently ran MiXCR on the 5' RACE reads; one entry per CDR3 protein. The sample carries under 2,000,000 distinct CDR3 sequences, 49% recorded once. The sequenced sample was blood. The receptor source for this set is a woman aged 40 to 50 in good health.

CDR3 in amino acids: CASSQSAGGHYNEQFF. The CDR3 coding sequence is TGTGCCAGCAGCCAATCGGCGGGGGGGCATTACAATGAGCAGTTCTTC. The chain combines TRBV16 with TRBJ2-1; 9 nucleotides align to TRBD2. The CDR3 covers 16 residues. The germline gives CDR1 KGHSY, CDR2 FQNENV. Germline trimming cut 0 bases from V and 4 bases from J; bases unmatched to any gene: 4.

This clonotype has just one count. The genes are TRBV4-3 and TRBJ2-6, with 10 bases identical to TRBD2. The CDR3 totals 18 residues. CDR1 and CDR2 from the germline V gene are LGHNA and YSLEER. The V segment lost 1 base and the J segment 0 bases; nucleotides outside the gene matches: 3. The CDR3 here is CASSQVAGGNSGANVLTF. DNA of the CDR3: TGCGCCAGCAGCCAAGTAGCGGGGGGAAACTCTGGGGCCAACGTCCTGACTTTC.

The chain has TRBV9 and TRBJ1-4, with no clear D. The CDR3 contains 15 residues. Germline V gene sequence: CDR1 SGDLS, CDR2 YYNGEE. Trimming stripped 2 bases from V and 0 bases from J, with 8 bases between. CDR3 protein: CASSVLGATNEKLFF. CDR3 DNA: TGTGCCAGCAGCGTGTTAGGAGCAACTAATGAAAAACTGTTTTTT.

Comment on this clonotype: One end of the junction is discordant with germline, which a read error may explain. CDR3 residues: CNAKNRGLAKNIQYF. In DNA form, the CDR3 reads TGCAATGCTAAAAACAGGGGGCTAGCCAAAAACATTCAGTACTTC. The chain combines TRBV20-1 with TRBJ2-4; TRBD1 matches at 9 bases. This CDR3 contains 15 residues. Germline loops: CDR1 DFQATT, CDR2 SNEGSKA (reference sequence).

J is TRBJ1-2 and V is TRBV10-3, with D hard to call. Trimming shortened V by 0 bases and J by 7 bases, and 15 bases separated the two germline ends. Germline V gene lookup returns CDR1 ENHRY and CDR2 SYGVKD. The length of the CDR3 is 15 residues. Written as DNA, the CDR3 is TGTGCCATCAGTGAGTCGGTGCCATCCGGGCTTGGCTACACCTTC. It yields the protein CAISESVPSGLGYTF.

J is TRBJ2-7 and V is TRBV2; 8 bases are a match to TRBD1. This CDR3 is 13 amino acids long. Per germline, CDR1 SNHLY and CDR2 FYNNEI. With 8 bases clipped from V and 3 bases from J, the junction kept 6 bases outside the gene matches. CDR3 nucleotides: TGTGCCAGCCAATGGACAGGGCACTACGAGCAGTACTTC. Translating it yields CASQWTGHYEQYF.

The rearrangement uses TRBV9 and TRBJ2-3; tentatively, D is TRBD1 or TRBD2 (6 bases each). The CDR3 sequence is 16 residues long. Germline loops: CDR1 SGDLS, CDR2 YYNGEE. Trimming removed 0 bases at V and 2 bases at J, with 13 bases between. In nucleotides, the CDR3 is TGTGCCAGCAGCGTAGATGGAGGGGGAGACACAGATACGCAGTATTTT. This translates into CASSVDGGGDTDTQYF.

This chain connects TRBV7-3 to TRBJ2-3, with 10 positions matching TRBD2. Germline loops: CDR1 SGHTA, CDR2 FQGTGA. V shed 0 bases and J 1 base; nucleotides not matched to a gene: 4. The CDR3 spans 17 residues. The CDR3 bases are TGTGCCAGCAGCTTAACTGCTAGCGGGGGACGCACAGATACGCAGTATTTT. This sequence encodes CASSLTASGGRTDTQYF.

This clonotype was seen only a few times. The chain links TRBV7-9 to TRBJ2-1, with D perhaps matching TRBD1 (6 bases). V shed 5 bases and J shed 8 bases, with 16 bases lying between them. The CDR3 is made up of 14 amino acids. The germline V gene has CDR1 SEHNR and CDR2 FQNEAQ (reference sequence). The CDR3: CASSPGTYSDEQFF. In nucleotides, the CDR3 is TGTGCCAGCAGCCCTGGGACATATAGCGATGAGCAGTTCTTC.

This clonotype was seen only a few times. This chain links TRBV7-2 with TRBJ2-3, with 9 bases matching TRBD2. Germline CDR1 is SGHTA and CDR2 is FQGNSA. There are 18 residues in the CDR3. The V segment lost 1 base and the J segment 4 bases; nucleotides outside the gene matches: 12. DNA for the CDR3: TGTGCCAGCAGCTTAGTTGGGCGAGGTAGCGGGGGCGCAGATACGCAGTATTTT. Translating it yields CASSLVGRGSGGADTQYF. Looking up the rest from reference TRBV7-2 and TRBJ2-3 gives the full variable domain: GAGVSQSPSNKVTEKGKDVELRCDPISGHTALYWYRQSLGQGLEFLIYFQGNSAPDKSGLPSDRFSAERTGGSVSTLTIQRTQQEDSAVYLCASSLVGRGSGGADTQYFGPGTRLTVL.

The chain is built from TRBV18 and TRBJ1-5; a weak D match, TRBD1 (5 bases). The CDR3 has 18 amino acids. Trimming took 3 bases from V and 4 from J, leaving 22 bases between them. Germline V lookup: CDR1 KGHSH, CDR2 LQKENI. The CDR3 spells CASSPSSQGSLKNQPQHF. CDR3 coding DNA: TGTGCCAGCTCACCCTCCAGCCAGGGAAGTCTTAAGAATCAGCCCCAGCATTTT.

The rearrangement joins TRBV20-1 to TRBJ1-6; unclear D gene. The CDR3 consists of 16 residues. Germline CDR1 DFQATT, CDR2 SNEGSKA (reference sequence). Trimming cost V 1 base and J 5 bases, with 15 bases left between them. The CDR3 coding sequence is TGCAGTGCTAGAGGGGCAGGAGGGTGGGATAATTCACCCCTCCACTTT. Translation: CSARGAGGWDNSPLHF.

The chain combines TRBV6-2 or TRBV6-3 with TRBJ1-6, with D possibly being TRBD1 (5 bases). This CDR3 spans 14 amino acids. The germline V gene encodes CDR1 MNHEY and CDR2 SVGEGT. V shed 4 bases and J shed 11 bases, with 15 bases lying between them. CDR3 amino acids: CASSSESEQAPLHF. The CDR3 DNA reads as TGTGCCAGCAGTTCCGAGTCGGAACAGGCACCCCTCCACTTT.

This CDR3 reads CASSGDSTNEKLFF. Here the CDR3 DNA reads TGTGCCAGCAGCGGGGACTCAACTAATGAAAAACTGTTTTTT. The chain is built from TRBV12-3 or TRBV12-4 and TRBJ1-4, with D perhaps TRBD1 (5 bases). The CDR3 covers 14 residues. The ends were cut back, 6 bases at V and 0 bases at J, with 8 bases in the middle.

The V and J genes are TRBV7-2 and TRBJ2-5; D is ambiguous. V lost 2 bases and J 7 bases, leaving 11 bases between the germline ends. The V gene's germline CDR1 is SGHTA and CDR2 FQGNSA. CDR3 length: 13 residues. The CDR3 here is CASSLLGPATQYF. CDR3 DNA sequence: TGTGCCAGCAGCTTACTAGGGCCGGCGACCCAGTACTTC.

This clonotype showed up many times. The chain uses TRBV12-3 or TRBV12-4 and TRBJ2-5; D remains unclear. This CDR3 contains 12 residues. V gave up 6 bases and J gave up 5 bases, with 10 bases separating them. The CDR3 loop reads CASRDNSETQYF. For the CDR3, the DNA is TGTGCCAGCAGAGATAATTCGGAGACCCAGTACTTC.

The gene calls are TRBV24-1 and TRBJ2-1; 8 bases agree with TRBD1. Germline V gene sequence: CDR1 KGHDR, CDR2 SFDVKD. The CDR3 extends over 16 amino acids. J lost 3 bases, V lost 5 bases, and 8 bases had no gene match. CDR3: CATSGDTGGFYNEQFF. As DNA, the CDR3 is TGTGCCACCAGTGGCGACACAGGGGGGTTCTACAATGAGCAGTTCTTC.

This clonotype was observed once. This chain links TRBV28 with TRBJ1-4, with a possible D match to TRBD1 (5 bases). CDR3 length equals 15 residues. V was trimmed by 6 bases and J by 5 bases, leaving 16 bases between them. Germline assignment: CDR1 MDHEN and CDR2 SYDVKM. The CDR3 bases are TGTGCCAGCAGGCCAGGGTCACAAGGGAATGAAAAACTGTTTTTT. It is translated as CASRPGSQGNEKLFF.

This clonotype was seen only a few times. V gene TRBV10-3 combines with J gene TRBJ2-3; D uncertain. Germline V gene lookup returns CDR1 ENHRY and CDR2 SYGVKD. The CDR3 runs 13 residues. V lost 3 bases, J lost 1 base, and 5 bases lay in between. As DNA, the CDR3 is TGTGCCATCAGTGATGGGGGCACAGATACGCAGTATTTT. It specifies CAISDGGTDTQYF.

This clonotype has only a few counts. This chain connects TRBV13 to TRBJ2-5; D could derive from TRBD1 or TRBD2 (5 bases each). CDR1 and CDR2 (germline): PRHDT, FYEKMQ (reference sequence). The CDR3 runs 14 residues. The V end was cut by 5 bases, the J end by 3 bases, with 13 bases between. The CDR3 is CASSKGTGKETQYF. The CDR3 region has the DNA TGTGCCAGCAGCAAAGGGACGGGCAAAGAGACCCAGTACTTC. The full variable domain, with the rest looked up from reference TRBV13 and TRBJ2-5, is AAGVIQSPRHLIKEKRETATLKCYPIPRHDTVYWYQQGPGQDPQFLISFYEKMQSDKGSIPDRFSAQQFSDYHSELNMSSLELGDSALYFCASSKGTGKETQYFGPGTRLLVL.

This clonotype was seen many times. V gene TRBV4-3 combines with J gene TRBJ2-5; D is perhaps TRBD1 or TRBD2 (6 bases each). Trimming cost V 1 base and J 2 bases, with 8 bases left between them. This CDR3 region has 14 residues. Germline CDR1 LGHNA, CDR2 YSLEER. CDR3 nucleotide sequence: TGCGCCAGCAGCCAAGGGGGGGCACAAGAGACCCAGTACTTC. It specifies CASSQGGAQETQYF.